This T cell receptor (beta chain) is from a study of OX40 agonist ivuxolimab in advanced cancers. For the study at large: A diagnosis of hepatocellular carcinoma, melanoma, renal cell or head and neck cancer was present in dose-escalation patients. Averaging about 60 years in age, with a range of roughly 23 to 85, the cohort was about 83% male. The study, taken as a whole, reports: Compared with CD4+, CD8+ T cells on average had more expanded clones.

This table comes from immunoSEQ multiplex PCR, and its TCRdb copy is limited to in-frame clones, with some not included. The sample yields about 76,000 clones, 88% seen once. The table lists this clone with a few counts. The antigen is not known. The TCR was taken from an adult with an advanced solid tumor such as melanoma, head and neck, liver or kidney cancer. The sequencing used CD4+ or CD8+ T cells sorted from blood, collected in a trial of the OX40 agonist ivuxolimab.

CDR3 protein: CASSIGGGSGEAFF. The CDR3 bases are TGTGCCAGTAGTATAGGGGGAGGATCGGGTGAAGCTTTCTTT. J is TRBJ1-1 and V is TRBV19, with D hard to call. The CDR3 covers 14 residues. Germline V gene sequence: CDR1 LNHDA, CDR2 SQIVND (reference sequence). V was shortened by 1 base and J by 7 bases, with 13 bases between the two germline ends.